The present TCR beta chain was sequenced within a study of cytomegalovirus exposure and HLA in healthy donors. Study details: An early release of data contained tens of millions of unique TCRs, which came from HLA-typed donors. The study's findings and limits: For most subjects, TCR beta sequences were reported to predict HLA-A and HLA-B alleles with accuracy. Later analysis indicated greater clonal expansion among HLA-associated TCR beta chains than among equally common other chains.

The length of the CDR3 is 17 residues. The V end lost 3 bases, the J end lost 2 bases, and 20 bases lay between the germline ends. Germline lookup yields CDR1 LNHNV and CDR2 YYDKDF (reference sequence). Note on this clone: Its antigen remains unknown.

PCR employed 60 Vbeta and 13 Jbeta primers. Assay: immunoSEQ multiplex PCR; the TCRdb copy retains only in-frame clones and omits some. This sample has more than 200,000 clones, with roughly 80% found just once. This TCR came from a girl aged 2 to 9 in good health and CMV-seronegative. The chain carries TRBV15 and TRBJ2-7; a possible D gene is TRBD1 (6 bases). Sequences were obtained from PBMCs. The CDR3 DNA follows: TGTGCCACCAGCAGGGGCCCCGGGGCAGGGGTACCCTACGAGCAGTACTTC. This sequence encodes CATSRGPGAGVPYEQYF.